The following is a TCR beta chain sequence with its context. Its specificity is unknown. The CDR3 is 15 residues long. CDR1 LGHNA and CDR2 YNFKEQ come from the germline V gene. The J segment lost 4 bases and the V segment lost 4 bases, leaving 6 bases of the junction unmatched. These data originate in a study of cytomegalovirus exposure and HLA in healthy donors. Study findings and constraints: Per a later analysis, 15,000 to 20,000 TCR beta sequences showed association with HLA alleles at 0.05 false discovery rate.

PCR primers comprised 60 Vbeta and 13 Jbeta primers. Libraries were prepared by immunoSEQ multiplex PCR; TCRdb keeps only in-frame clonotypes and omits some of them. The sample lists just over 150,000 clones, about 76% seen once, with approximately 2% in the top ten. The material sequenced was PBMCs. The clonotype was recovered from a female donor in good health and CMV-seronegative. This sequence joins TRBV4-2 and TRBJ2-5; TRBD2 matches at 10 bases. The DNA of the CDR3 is TGTGCCAGCAGCCCCCTTCGGACTAGCGGAGAGACCCAGTACTTC. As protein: CASSPLRTSGETQYF.